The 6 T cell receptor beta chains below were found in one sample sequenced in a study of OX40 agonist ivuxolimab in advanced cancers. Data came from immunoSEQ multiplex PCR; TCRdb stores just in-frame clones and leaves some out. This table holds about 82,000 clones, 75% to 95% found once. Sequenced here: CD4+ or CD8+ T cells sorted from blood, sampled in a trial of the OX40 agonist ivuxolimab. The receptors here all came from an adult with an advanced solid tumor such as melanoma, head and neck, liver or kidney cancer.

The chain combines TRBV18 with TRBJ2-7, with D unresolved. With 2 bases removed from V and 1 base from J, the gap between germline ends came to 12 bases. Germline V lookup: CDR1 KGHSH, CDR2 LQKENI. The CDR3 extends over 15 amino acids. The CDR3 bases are TGTGCCAGCTCACCAGGAAGGGTCCGATCCTACGAGCAGTACTTC. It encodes CASSPGRVRSYEQYF.

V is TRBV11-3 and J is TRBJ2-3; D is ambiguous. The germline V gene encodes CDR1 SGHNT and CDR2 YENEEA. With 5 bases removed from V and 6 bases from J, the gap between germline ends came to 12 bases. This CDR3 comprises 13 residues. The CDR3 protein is CASSPHQLDTQYF. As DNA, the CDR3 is TGTGCCAGCAGCCCACATCAGCTGGATACGCAGTATTTT.

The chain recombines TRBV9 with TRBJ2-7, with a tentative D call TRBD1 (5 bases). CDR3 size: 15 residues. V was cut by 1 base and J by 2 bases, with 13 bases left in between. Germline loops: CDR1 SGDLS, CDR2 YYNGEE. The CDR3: CASSVTPDSTYEQYF. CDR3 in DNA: TGTGCCAGCAGCGTAACGCCAGACAGCACCTACGAGCAGTACTTC.

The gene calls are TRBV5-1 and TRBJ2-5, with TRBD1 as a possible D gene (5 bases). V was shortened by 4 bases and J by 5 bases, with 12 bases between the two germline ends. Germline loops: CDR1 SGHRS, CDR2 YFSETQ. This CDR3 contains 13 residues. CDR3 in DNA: TGCGCCAGCAGCCGTGACAGCTTGGAGACCCAGTACTTC. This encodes CASSRDSLETQYF.

CDR3 region: CASSQGGTGSTGELFF. Here the CDR3 DNA reads TGTGCCAGCAGCCAAGGTGGTACGGGAAGCACCGGGGAGCTGTTTTTT. The J gene is TRBJ2-2, the V gene TRBV4-2; perhaps TRBD2 as D (5 bases). This CDR3 region has 16 residues. The V end was cut by 1 base, the J end by 4 bases, with 13 bases between. Looked up from germline, CDR1 is LGHNA and CDR2 is YNFKEQ.

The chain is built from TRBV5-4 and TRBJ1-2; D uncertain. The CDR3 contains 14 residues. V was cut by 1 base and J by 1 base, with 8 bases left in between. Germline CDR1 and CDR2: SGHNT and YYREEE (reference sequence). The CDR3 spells CASSLLGSNYGYTF. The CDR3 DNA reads TGTGCCAGCAGCTTGCTGGGCAGTAACTATGGCTACACCTTC.